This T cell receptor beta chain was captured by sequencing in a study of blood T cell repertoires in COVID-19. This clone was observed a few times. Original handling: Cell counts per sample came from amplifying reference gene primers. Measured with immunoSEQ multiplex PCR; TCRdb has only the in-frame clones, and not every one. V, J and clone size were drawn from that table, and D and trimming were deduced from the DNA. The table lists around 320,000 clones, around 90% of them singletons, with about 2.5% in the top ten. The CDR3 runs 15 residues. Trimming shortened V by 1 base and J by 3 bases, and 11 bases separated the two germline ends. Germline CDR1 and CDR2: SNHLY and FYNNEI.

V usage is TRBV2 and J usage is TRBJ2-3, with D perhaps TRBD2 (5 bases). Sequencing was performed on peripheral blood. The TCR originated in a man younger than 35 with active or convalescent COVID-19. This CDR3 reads CASSEGLALTDTQYF. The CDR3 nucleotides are TGTGCCAGCAGTGAAGGGCTAGCCTTAACAGATACGCAGTATTTT.